These 17 T cell receptor beta chains were all obtained from the same sample, sequenced in a study of cytomegalovirus exposure and HLA in healthy donors. The PCR employed 60 Vbeta primers together with 13 Jbeta primers. Assay used: immunoSEQ multiplex PCR; TCRdb lists only in-frame clones, some missing. The repertoire holds over 130,000 clones, with 75% to 80% as singletons. The sample taken for sequencing was PBMCs. The receptors stem from a woman aged 40 to 55 in good health and CMV-seropositive.

This chain uses TRBV5-4 with TRBJ2-5; TRBD2 aligns across 12 bases. Germline CDR1 is SGHNT and CDR2 is YYREEE (reference sequence). The CDR3 is 16 residues long. Trimming cost V 0 bases and J 1 base; bases outside gene matches: 1. The CDR3 sequence: CASSLGTSGVQETQYF. As DNA, the CDR3 is TGTGCCAGCAGCTTGGGGACTAGCGGGGTCCAAGAGACCCAGTACTTC.

V gene TRBV11-1 combines with J gene TRBJ1-1; unclear D gene. CDR1 and CDR2 (germline): SGHAT, FQDESV (reference sequence). CDR3 length equals 15 residues. V lost 2 bases and J lost 1, with 11 bases in between. This chain's CDR3 is CASSLIERGNTEAFF. CDR3 nucleotide sequence: TGTGCCAGCAGCTTAATCGAGCGCGGGAACACTGAAGCTTTCTTT.

In the case of this clone: Within the sample, other DNA sequences also encode this same CDR3. This rearrangement joins TRBV27 to TRBJ2-7; tentatively, D is TRBD2 (6 bases). Germline V lookup: CDR1 MNHEY, CDR2 SMNVEV (reference sequence). This CDR3 region has 14 residues. V lost 3 bases and J 2 bases, leaving 11 bases between the germline ends. The CDR3 nucleotides read TGTGCCAGCAGTTTGGTGGGGGGACCCTACGAGCAGTACTTC. Translated: CASSLVGGPYEQYF.

The chain combines TRBV10-3 with TRBJ2-1; TRBD2 aligns across 8 bases. Germline loops: CDR1 ENHRY, CDR2 SYGVKD. V lost 1 base to trimming and J lost 4 bases; unmatched junction nucleotides: 6. The CDR3 runs 16 residues. CDR3 in amino acids: CAISELGSGDYNEQFF. The CDR3 DNA sequence: TGTGCCATCAGTGAGTTAGGTAGCGGGGATTACAATGAGCAGTTCTTC.

This chain links TRBV19 with TRBJ1-3; TRBD1 is a possible D gene (5 bases). The CDR3 is made up of 15 amino acids. Germline CDR1 LNHDA, CDR2 SQIVND (reference sequence). V lost 4 bases to trimming and J lost 1 base, with 11 bases between them. CDR3 sequence: CASSSRVKSGNTIYF. In DNA, the CDR3 is TGTGCCAGTAGTAGCAGGGTTAAGTCTGGAAACACCATATATTTT.

This clone was detected only once. V usage is TRBV7-8 and J usage is TRBJ2-5; 9 bases match TRBD2. Per germline, CDR1 SGHVS and CDR2 FQNEAQ. After removal of 6 bases from V and 5 bases from J, the junction contained 22 bases not matched to a gene. The CDR3 covers 19 residues. The CDR3 coding sequence is TGTGCCAGCAGGAGAGGGGACAGTGCGGGCGGGAGGGCCCGGGAGACCCAGTACTTC. Translation: CASRRGDSAGGRARETQYF.

The CDR3 reads CASSLYNRVDTQYF. The CDR3 DNA sequence: TGTGCCAGCAGCTTGTATAACCGGGTGGATACGCAGTATTTT. This chain uses TRBV5-4 with TRBJ2-3; D is undetermined. The V end lost 1 base, the J end lost 6 bases, and 12 bases lay between the germline ends. The length of the CDR3 is 14 residues. Germline CDR1 reads SGHNT; CDR2 reads YYREEE (reference sequence).

On this clone itself: Other DNA sequences in this sample translate to the same CDR3. The genes are TRBV2 and TRBJ1-4, with a tentative D call TRBD1 (5 bases). The CDR3 covers 13 residues. The V end lost 3 bases, the J end lost 7 bases, and 9 bases lay between the germline ends. Germline CDR1 SNHLY, CDR2 FYNNEI. The CDR3 sequence is CASSDREGEKLFF. The CDR3 region has the DNA TGTGCCAGCAGTGACAGGGAAGGTGAAAAACTGTTTTTT.

V usage is TRBV11-3 and J usage is TRBJ2-1; TRBD1 might be the D (6 bases). This CDR3 comprises 13 residues. Deletions cut 6 bases from V and 5 bases from J, with 11 bases between. Germline CDR1 SGHNT, CDR2 YENEEA. This CDR3 reads CASRTTGNNEQFF. For the CDR3, the DNA is TGTGCCAGCAGGACAACAGGGAACAATGAGCAGTTCTTC. The entire variable domain, with the rest obtained from reference TRBV11-3 and TRBJ2-1, is as follows: EAGVVQSPRYKIIEKKQPVAFWCNPISGHNTLYWYLQNLGQGPELLIRYENEEAVDDSQLPKDRFSAERLKGVDSTLKIQPAELGDSAVYLCASRTTGNNEQFFGPGTRLTVL.

The J gene is TRBJ1-1, the V gene TRBV19; 8 nucleotides agree with TRBD1. The germline V gene has CDR1 LNHDA and CDR2 SQIVND (reference sequence). V lost 5 bases and J lost 4; bases outside the gene matches: 15. This CDR3 has 17 amino acids. The CDR3 loop reads CASSHHRTGPGGTEAFF. CDR3 DNA: TGTGCCAGTAGTCACCACCGGACAGGGCCCGGGGGCACTGAAGCTTTCTTT.

This rearrangement joins TRBV6-1 to TRBJ1-2; 7 bases map to TRBD1. Germline CDR1 reads MNHNS; CDR2 reads SASEGT. The CDR3 runs 13 residues. After removal of 6 bases from V and 8 bases from J, the junction contained 9 bases not matched to a gene. The CDR3 DNA reads as TGTGCCAGCAGGGAACAGGGGTCTGGCGGCTACACCTTC. Translated, it gives CASREQGSGGYTF.

The genes are TRBV6-5 and TRBJ2-1; a weak D match, TRBD2 (6 bases). Germline lookup yields CDR1 MNHEY and CDR2 SVGAGI. CDR3 length: 15 residues. V was cut by 2 bases and J by 2 bases, with 10 bases left in between. The CDR3 sequence: CASSYDGTPYNEQFF. CDR3 DNA: TGTGCCAGCAGTTACGACGGGACTCCCTACAATGAGCAGTTCTTC.

This chain connects TRBV18 to TRBJ2-1, with D unclear. Germline lookup yields CDR1 KGHSH and CDR2 LQKENI. The CDR3 runs 12 residues. Trimming cost V 3 bases and J 10 bases, with 10 bases left between them. The CDR3 DNA reads TGTGCCAGCTCACCCCAAGAGATGGAGCAGTTCTTC. It is translated as CASSPQEMEQFF. Combining the CDR3 with reference TRBV18 and TRBJ2-1 gives the whole variable domain NAGVMQNPRHLVRRRGQEARLRCSPMKGHSHVYWYRQLPEEGLKFMVYLQKENIIDESGMPKERFSAEFPKEGPSILRIQQVVRGDSAAYFCASSPQEMEQFFGPGTRLTVL.

Notes on this clone: One end of the junction varies from germline; a read error may be responsible. The genes are TRBV28 and TRBJ2-4; 9 bases map to TRBD2. Germline loops: CDR1 MDHEN, CDR2 SYDVKM. The CDR3 is 13 residues long. Here the CDR3 reads CASIAAGTSRCHF. The CDR3 nucleotides read TGTGCCAGCATCGCTGCTGGGACTAGCAGGTGCCACTTC.

The gene calls are TRBV2 and TRBJ2-3; 7 bases agree with TRBD1. The CDR3 length is 11 residues. V shed 6 bases, J shed 14 bases, and the junction held 8 bases outside the gene matches. Looked up from germline, CDR1 is SNHLY and CDR2 is FYNNEI. CDR3 residues: CASSPGQHRYF. CDR3 DNA: TGTGCCAGCAGCCCGGGACAGCATAGGTATTTT.

CDR3 nucleotide sequence: TGTGCCAGCAGATTGGGAGGCCGGGACAGGGGTTTCTTT. This encodes CASRLGGRDRGFF. The chain recombines TRBV2 with TRBJ1-1; 10 bases are a match to TRBD1. Germline CDR1 reads SNHLY; CDR2 reads FYNNEI. V trimming: 6 bases; J trimming: 13 bases; junction bases outside the gene matches: 11. The CDR3 runs 13 residues.

V is TRBV6-1 and J is TRBJ1-3; D is unclear. Germline CDR1 is MNHNS and CDR2 is SASEGT. The CDR3 covers 15 residues. The V end lost 2 bases, the J end lost 4 bases, and 12 bases lay between the germline ends. In DNA form, the CDR3 reads TGTGCCAGCAGTGAACTCGTCGTGTCCGGAAACACCATATATTTT. This translates into CASSELVVSGNTIYF.